This TCR beta chain was captured in a study of blood T cell repertoires in COVID-19. Method: immunoSEQ multiplex PCR; TCRdb's copy keeps in-frame clones and lacks some. Of approximately 290,000 clones in the sample, around 81% were seen once. The V and J ends lost 6 bases and 7 bases respectively, with 16 bases between them. This CDR3 region has 15 residues. Germline CDR1 is SNHLY and CDR2 is FYNNEI. Sequencing was performed on peripheral blood. The TCR comes from a person between 65 and 79 years old with COVID-19, enrolled during active disease. The V gene is TRBV2, the J gene TRBJ1-6, with a tentative D call TRBD1 (6 bases). Written as DNA, the CDR3 is TGTGCCAGCAGCCAGGACAGCCCCCTAAATTCACCCCTCCACTTT. Amino acid sequence: CASSQDSPLNSPLHF.